These 13 T cell receptor beta chains share one sample of origin, sequenced in a study of blood T cell repertoires in COVID-19 (dated by TCRdb to about 2020). The method behind the library was the immunoSEQ multiplex PCR assay. Drawn from immuneACCESS, this table holds only the in-frame rearrangements with V and J called that TCRdb kept. Clones are partly lost; checked studies trace under half to an unresolved V gene and leave the rest unexplained. The sample records under 150,000 clones, about nine tenths of which are singletons. The biggest ten clones account for 2.3% of the sample. Material: peripheral blood. The receptor source for this set is a human donor in a cohort sampled during active COVID-19.

This clone came up a few times. The same CDR3 arises from other DNA sequences in this sample as well. The J gene is TRBJ2-2, the V gene TRBV6-6; a possible D gene is TRBD2 (5 bases). V lost 0 bases and J lost 3, with 5 bases in between. Germline CDR1 is MNHNY and CDR2 is SVGAGI (reference sequence). This CDR3 comprises 14 residues. DNA of the CDR3: TGTGCCAGCAGTTACTCGAGGGACACCGGGGAGCTGTTTTTT. Residues: CASSYSRDTGELFF.

The chain combines TRBV7-3 with TRBJ1-2, with TRBD1 as a possible D gene (6 bases). The CDR3 length is 14 residues. Germline lookup yields CDR1 SGHTA and CDR2 FQGTGA. Trimming removed 5 bases at V and 4 bases at J, with 14 bases between. This chain's CDR3 is CASSPNRQAYGYTF. CDR3 nucleotides: TGTGCCAGCAGCCCAAACCGACAGGCCTATGGCTACACCTTC.

V and J are TRBV3-1 (or the pseudogene TRBV3-2) and TRBJ2-3; D is uncertain. Germline CDR1 reads LGHDT; CDR2 reads YNNKEL (reference sequence). With 0 bases removed from V and 4 bases from J, the gap between germline ends came to 8 bases. There are 14 residues in the CDR3. The CDR3 coding sequence is TGTGCCAGCAGCCAAGATCGCCTAGCAGATACGCAGTATTTT. This codes for CASSQDRLADTQYF.

The V and J genes are TRBV19 and TRBJ2-5; TRBD2 might be the D (5 bases). Germline V gene data show CDR1 as LNHDA and CDR2 as SQIVND (reference sequence). The CDR3 is 13 amino acids. Trimming left V 9 bases short and J 4 bases short, with 15 bases between. In DNA, the CDR3 is TGTGCCAGCGGGGTCACGGCGGCAGAGACCCAGTACTTC. Encoded protein: CASGVTAAETQYF.

This chain links TRBV9 with TRBJ1-2; D unresolved. V was shortened by 0 bases and J by 4 bases, with 4 bases between the two germline ends. CDR1 SGDLS and CDR2 YYNGEE come from the germline V gene. The length of the CDR3 is 12 residues. CDR3 nucleotides: TGTGCCAGCAGCGTAGCAGGCTATGGCTACACCTTC. Protein product: CASSVAGYGYTF.

This clone was observed a single time. CDR3 nucleotides: TGCAGCGTTGAAAGGCGGGAGGGAACGGATACGCAGTATTTT. Translating gives CSVERREGTDTQYF. The rearrangement uses TRBV29-1 and TRBJ2-3; 9 bases agree with TRBD2. This CDR3 contains 14 residues. Trimming at V came to 2 bases and at J to 6 bases, leaving 6 bases not matched to a gene. Germline CDR1 is SQVTM and CDR2 is ANQGSEA.

The genes are TRBV27 and TRBJ2-6, with D possibly being TRBD2 (5 bases). Germline V lookup: CDR1 MNHEY, CDR2 SMNVEV (reference sequence). This CDR3 contains 15 residues. V was trimmed by 2 bases and J by 0 bases, leaving 5 bases between them. CDR3 coding DNA: TGTGCCAGCAGTTTAGGAGGCTCTGGGGCCAACGTCCTGACTTTC. This encodes CASSLGGSGANVLTF.

This clone was found once. In nucleotides, the CDR3 is TGTGCCCCCTGGCAGGGTTTCAATTCACCCCTCCACTTT. As protein: CAPWQGFNSPLHF. The chain couples TRBV24-1 to TRBJ1-6; maybe TRBD1 (5 bases). The CDR3 sequence is 13 residues long. Trimming took off 12 bases at V and 7 bases at J, with 15 bases between the two ends. Germline loops: CDR1 KGHDR, CDR2 SFDVKD.

V gene TRBV6-2 or TRBV6-3 combines with J gene TRBJ2-5, with TRBD2 matching 8 bases. This CDR3 is built from 14 residues. V shed 2 bases, J shed 3 bases, and the junction held 2 bases outside the gene matches. Germline CDR1 reads MNHEY; CDR2 reads SVGEGT. CDR3 sequence (DNA): TGTGCCAGCAGTTACGGCGGGGGGAAAGAGACCCAGTACTTC. This codes for CASSYGGGKETQYF.

The chain combines TRBV12-3 or TRBV12-4 with TRBJ1-1; possible D gene TRBD1, 6 bases. V gave up 4 bases and J gave up 10 bases, with 16 bases separating them. This CDR3 is 13 amino acids long. The CDR3 sequence is CASSSLAGAGAFF. DNA of the CDR3: TGTGCCAGCAGTTCGTTGGCAGGGGCTGGAGCTTTCTTT.

The chain employs TRBV20-1 and TRBJ2-5; D perhaps matches TRBD1 (5 bases). The CDR3 extends over 10 amino acids. Trimming cost V 3 bases and J 12 bases, with 11 bases left between them. Germline V gene sequence: CDR1 DFQATT, CDR2 SNEGSKA (reference sequence). CDR3 nucleotides: TGCAGTGCTAGGGACATGACGGAGTACTTC. Residues: CSARDMTEYF.

The chain employs TRBV10-3 and TRBJ2-3; 11 nucleotides align to TRBD2. From germline, CDR1 is ENHRY and CDR2 SYGVKD. Losses at the gene ends were 2 bases for V and 3 bases for J; bases not matched to a gene: 13. This CDR3 has 19 amino acids. The CDR3 loop is CAISEHPLTSGIITDTQYF. CDR3 nucleotides: TGTGCCATCAGTGAGCACCCTTTGACTAGCGGGATCATTACAGATACGCAGTATTTT.

The V call is TRBV28, the J call TRBJ2-2, with D possibly being TRBD1 (6 bases). V lost 3 bases and J 6 bases, leaving 23 bases between the germline ends. There are 18 residues in the CDR3. From germline, CDR1 is MDHEN and CDR2 SYDVKM. The CDR3 sequence is CASSFGIRADSDPGELFF. In DNA form, the CDR3 reads TGTGCCAGCAGTTTTGGGATTCGGGCGGACAGCGACCCCGGGGAGCTGTTTTTT.